The source of this T cell receptor beta chain is a study of CD4 T cells in relation to SARS-CoV-2 and coronaviruses. As for the study in general: ViraFEST: approximately nine-day antigen culture of PBMCs, then TCR beta CDR3 sequencing.

Trimming pared 2 bases from V and 0 bases from J, leaving 8 bases between. The germline V gene has CDR1 SGHRS and CDR2 YFSETQ. The CDR3 spans 14 residues. Remarks on this clone: Its antigen is unknown.

The unexposed donors gave CD4+ T cells in about 2011-2019, prior to COVID-19. Isolation of CD4+ T cells took place after nine to ten days in culture. As cell numbers allowed, unexposed-donor CD4+ T cells faced SARS-CoV-2 S/N and four cold-coronavirus spikes. This table comes from immunoSEQ multiplex PCR, and its TCRdb copy is limited to in-frame clones, with some not included. The sample contains around 16,000 clones, over 60% of which appear only once. The sequence came from a human donor in good health. Sequencing was done on a sample of CD4+ T cells from PBMCs, cultured in vitro. The chain couples TRBV5-1 to TRBJ1-2, with D uncertain. The CDR3 here is CASSFNTPNYGYTF. In DNA form, the CDR3 reads TGCGCCAGCAGCTTTAACACACCTAACTATGGCTACACCTTC.